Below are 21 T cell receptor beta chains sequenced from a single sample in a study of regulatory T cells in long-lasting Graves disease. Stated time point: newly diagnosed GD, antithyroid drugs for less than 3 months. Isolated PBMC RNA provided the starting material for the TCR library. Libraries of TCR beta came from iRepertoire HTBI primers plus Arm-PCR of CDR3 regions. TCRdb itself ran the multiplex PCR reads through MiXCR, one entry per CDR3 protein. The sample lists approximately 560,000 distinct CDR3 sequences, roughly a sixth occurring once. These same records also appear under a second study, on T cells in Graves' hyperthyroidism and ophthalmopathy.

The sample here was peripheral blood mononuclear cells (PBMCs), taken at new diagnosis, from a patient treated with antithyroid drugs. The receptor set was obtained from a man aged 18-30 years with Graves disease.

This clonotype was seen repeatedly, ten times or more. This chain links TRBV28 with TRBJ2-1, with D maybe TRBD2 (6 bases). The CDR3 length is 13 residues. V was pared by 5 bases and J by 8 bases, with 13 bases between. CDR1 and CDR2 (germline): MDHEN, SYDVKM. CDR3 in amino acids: CASSNIGSHEQFF. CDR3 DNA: TGTGCCAGCAGTAATATCGGGAGTCATGAGCAGTTCTTC.

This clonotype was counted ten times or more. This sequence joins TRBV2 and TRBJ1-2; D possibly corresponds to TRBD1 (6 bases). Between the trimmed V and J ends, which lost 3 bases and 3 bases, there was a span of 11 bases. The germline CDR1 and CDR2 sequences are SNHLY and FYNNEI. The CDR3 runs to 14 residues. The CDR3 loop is CASSEGHSDYGYTF. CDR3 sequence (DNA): TGTGCCAGCAGTGAGGGACACTCTGACTATGGCTACACCTTC.

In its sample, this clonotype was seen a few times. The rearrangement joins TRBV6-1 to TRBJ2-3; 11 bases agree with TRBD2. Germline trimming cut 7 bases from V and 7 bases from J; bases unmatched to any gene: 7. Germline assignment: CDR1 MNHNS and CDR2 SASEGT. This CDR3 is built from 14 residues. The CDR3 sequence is CASTPSGRSYTQYF. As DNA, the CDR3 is TGTGCCAGCACCCCTAGCGGGAGGTCATATACGCAGTATTTT.

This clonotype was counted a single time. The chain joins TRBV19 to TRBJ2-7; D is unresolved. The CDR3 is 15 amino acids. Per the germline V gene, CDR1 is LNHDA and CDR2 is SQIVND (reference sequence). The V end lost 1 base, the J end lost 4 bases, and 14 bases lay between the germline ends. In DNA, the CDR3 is TGTGCCAGTAGTATAGCGGGCCGCTCTTCATACGAGCAGTACTTC. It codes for CASSIAGRSSYEQYF.

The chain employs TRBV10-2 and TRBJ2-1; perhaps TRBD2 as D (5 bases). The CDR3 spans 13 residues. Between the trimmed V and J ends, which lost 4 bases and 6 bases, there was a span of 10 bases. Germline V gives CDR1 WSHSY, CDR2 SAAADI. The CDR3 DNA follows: TGCGCCAGCAGTGCACTAGGCGGCAATGAGCAGTTCTTC. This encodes CASSALGGNEQFF.

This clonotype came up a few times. The CDR3 protein is CASSISRDGANVLTF. CDR3 bases: TGTGCCAGTAGTATCAGCAGGGATGGGGCCAACGTCCTGACTTTC. The gene calls are TRBV19 and TRBJ2-6; D perhaps matches TRBD1 (5 bases). The CDR3 sequence is 15 residues long. The germline V gene encodes CDR1 LNHDA and CDR2 SQIVND (reference sequence). V was shortened by 3 bases and J by 3 bases, with 9 bases between the two germline ends.

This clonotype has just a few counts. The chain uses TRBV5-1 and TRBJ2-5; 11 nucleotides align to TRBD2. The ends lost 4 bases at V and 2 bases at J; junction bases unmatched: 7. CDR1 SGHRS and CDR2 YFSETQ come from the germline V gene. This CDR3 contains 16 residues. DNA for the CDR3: TGCGCCAGCAGCGGTAGCGGGAGGGATGGACAAGAGACCCAGTACTTC. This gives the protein CASSGSGRDGQETQYF.

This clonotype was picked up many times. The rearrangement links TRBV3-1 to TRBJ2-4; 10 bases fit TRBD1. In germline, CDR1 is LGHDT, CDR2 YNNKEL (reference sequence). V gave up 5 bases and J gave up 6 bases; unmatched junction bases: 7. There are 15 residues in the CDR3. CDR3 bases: TGTGCCAGCAGCTCACCCGGGACAGGGGTAAACATTCAGTACTTC. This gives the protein CASSSPGTGVNIQYF.

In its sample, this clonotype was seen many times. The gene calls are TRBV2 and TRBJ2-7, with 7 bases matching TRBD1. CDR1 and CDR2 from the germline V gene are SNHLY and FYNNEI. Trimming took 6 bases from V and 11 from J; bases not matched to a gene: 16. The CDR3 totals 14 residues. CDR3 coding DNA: TGTGCCAGCAGCCATCCCGACAGGGAAGTTTCGGAGTACTTC. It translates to CASSHPDREVSEYF.

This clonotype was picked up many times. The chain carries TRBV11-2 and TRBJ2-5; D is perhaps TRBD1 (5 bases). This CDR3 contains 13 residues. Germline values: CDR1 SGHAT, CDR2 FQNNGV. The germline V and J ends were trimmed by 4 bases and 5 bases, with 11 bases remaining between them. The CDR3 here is CASSYQGWETQYF. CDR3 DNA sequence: TGTGCCAGCAGCTATCAGGGTTGGGAGACCCAGTACTTC.

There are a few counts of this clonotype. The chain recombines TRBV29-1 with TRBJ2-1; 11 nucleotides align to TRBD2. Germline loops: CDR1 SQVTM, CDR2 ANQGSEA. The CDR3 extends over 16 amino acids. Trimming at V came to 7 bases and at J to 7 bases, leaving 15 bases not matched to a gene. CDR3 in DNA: TGCAGCGGTGACTTAGCGGGAGGGCCCTCTGGGAATGAGCAGTTCTTC. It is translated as CSGDLAGGPSGNEQFF.

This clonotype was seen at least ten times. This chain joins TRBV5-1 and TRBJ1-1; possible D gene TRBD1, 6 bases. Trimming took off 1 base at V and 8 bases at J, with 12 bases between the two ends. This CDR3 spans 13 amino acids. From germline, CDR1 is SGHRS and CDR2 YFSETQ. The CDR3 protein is CASSLSTGTEAFF. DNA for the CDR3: TGCGCCAGCAGCTTGTCAACCGGGACAGAAGCTTTCTTT.

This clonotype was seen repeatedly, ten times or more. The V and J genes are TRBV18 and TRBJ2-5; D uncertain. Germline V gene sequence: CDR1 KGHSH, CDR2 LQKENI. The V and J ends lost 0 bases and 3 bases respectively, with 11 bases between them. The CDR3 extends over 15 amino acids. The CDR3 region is CASSPPSVLEETQYF. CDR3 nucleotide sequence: TGTGCCAGCTCACCACCGTCGGTGCTCGAAGAGACCCAGTACTTC.

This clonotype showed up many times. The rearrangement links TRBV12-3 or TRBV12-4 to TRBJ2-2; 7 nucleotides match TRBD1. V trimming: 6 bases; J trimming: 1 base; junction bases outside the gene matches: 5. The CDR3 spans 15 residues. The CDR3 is CASRDRVLNTGELFF. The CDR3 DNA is TGTGCCAGCAGAGACAGGGTATTGAACACCGGGGAGCTGTTTTTT.

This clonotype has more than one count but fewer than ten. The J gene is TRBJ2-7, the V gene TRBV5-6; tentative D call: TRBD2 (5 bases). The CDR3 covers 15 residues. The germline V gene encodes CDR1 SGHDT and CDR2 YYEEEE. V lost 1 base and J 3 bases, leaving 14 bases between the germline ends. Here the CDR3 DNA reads TGTGCCAGCAGCTTGCTTGGGAGTTCGGGCTACGAGCAGTACTTC. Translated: CASSLLGSSGYEQYF. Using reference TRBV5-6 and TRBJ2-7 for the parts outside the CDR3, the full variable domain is DAGVTQSPTHLIKTRGQQVTLRCSPKSGHDTVSWYQQALGQGPQFIFQYYEEEERQRGNFPDRFSGHQFPNYSSELNVNALLLGDSALYLCASSLLGSSGYEQYFGPGTRLTVT.

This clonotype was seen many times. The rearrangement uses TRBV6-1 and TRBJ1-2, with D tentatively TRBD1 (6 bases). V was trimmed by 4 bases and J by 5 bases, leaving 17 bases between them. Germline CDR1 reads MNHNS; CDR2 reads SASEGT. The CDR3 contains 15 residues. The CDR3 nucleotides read TGTGCCAGCAGTGCCAACTTACAGGGAAAGTATGGCTACACCTTC. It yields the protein CASSANLQGKYGYTF.

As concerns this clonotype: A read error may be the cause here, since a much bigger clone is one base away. This CDR3 reads CASSYNPLEETRFGEQFF. CDR3 nucleotides: TGTGCCAGCAGTTACAACCCCCTCGAGGAGACCAGGTTCGGTGAGCAGTTCTTC. The gene calls are TRBV6-2 or TRBV6-3 and TRBJ2-1; no clear D gene. The CDR3 length is 18 residues. The V gene's germline CDR1 is MNHEY and CDR2 SVGEGT. The V end lost 2 bases, the J end lost 9 bases, and 26 bases lay between the germline ends.

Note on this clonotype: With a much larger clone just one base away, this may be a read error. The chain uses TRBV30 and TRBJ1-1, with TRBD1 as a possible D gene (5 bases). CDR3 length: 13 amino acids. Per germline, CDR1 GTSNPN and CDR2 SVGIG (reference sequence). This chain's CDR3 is CAWSQEGNTEASF. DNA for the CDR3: TGTGCCTGGAGTCAGGAGGGGAACACTGAAGCTTCCTTT.

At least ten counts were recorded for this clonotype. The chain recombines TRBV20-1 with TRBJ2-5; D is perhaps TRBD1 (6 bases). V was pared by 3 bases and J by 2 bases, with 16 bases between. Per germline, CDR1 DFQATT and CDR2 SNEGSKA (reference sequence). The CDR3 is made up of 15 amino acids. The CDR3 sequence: CSASAAKTGQETQYF. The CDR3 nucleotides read TGCAGTGCTAGCGCGGCAAAGACAGGACAAGAGACCCAGTACTTC.

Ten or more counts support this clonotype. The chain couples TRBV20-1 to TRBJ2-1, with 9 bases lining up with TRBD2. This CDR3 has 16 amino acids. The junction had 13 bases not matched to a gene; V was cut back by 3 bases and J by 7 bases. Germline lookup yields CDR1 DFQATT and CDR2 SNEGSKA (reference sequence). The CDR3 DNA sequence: TGCAGTGCTAGCGGGGCTGGGGCGGGAGGGCGGAATGAGCAGTTCTTC. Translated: CSASGAGAGGRNEQFF.

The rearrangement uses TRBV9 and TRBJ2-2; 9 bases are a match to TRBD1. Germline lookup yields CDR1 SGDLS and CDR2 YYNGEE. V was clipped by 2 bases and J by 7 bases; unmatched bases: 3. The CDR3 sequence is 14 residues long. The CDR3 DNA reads TGTGCCAGCAGCGTGGGACAGGGACACGGGGAGCTGTTTTTT. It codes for CASSVGQGHGELFF. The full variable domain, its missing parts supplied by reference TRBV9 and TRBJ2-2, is DSGVTQTPKHLITATGQRVTLRCSPRSGDLSVYWYQQSLDQGLQFLIQYYNGEERAKGNILERFSAQQFPDLHSELNLSSLELGDSALYFCASSVGQGHGELFFGEGSRLTVL.